Each of the 5 T cell receptor beta chains below was sequenced from the same sample in a study of OX40 agonist ivuxolimab in advanced cancers. Receptors were amplified or captured by the immunoSEQ multiplex PCR assay. Sourced from immuneACCESS, this table was stored by TCRdb with only in-frame sequences that have V and J called. A share of the clones is absent; for the studies checked, an unresolved V gene accounts for under half, and the remainder has no known explanation. Within this sample are about 22,000 clones, with over 75% of them counted one time only. About 16% of the sample is held by the ten biggest clonotypes. Source: CD4+ or CD8+ T cells sorted from blood, taken in a trial of the OX40 agonist ivuxolimab. These TCRs come from an adult with an advanced solid tumor such as melanoma, head and neck, liver or kidney cancer.

This clone was picked up one time. The V call is TRBV6-1, the J call TRBJ1-5, with D uncertain. V was trimmed by 5 bases and J by 2 bases, leaving 13 bases between them. Germline V gene sequence: CDR1 MNHNS, CDR2 SASEGT. This CDR3 region has 15 residues. DNA for the CDR3: TGTGCCAGCAGTCCTATGAGGGTCGGCAATCAGCCCCAGCATTTT. The encoded protein is CASSPMRVGNQPQHF.

The rearrangement links TRBV7-9 to TRBJ2-7, with D maybe TRBD1 (5 bases). Trimming removed 5 bases from V and 7 bases from J, with 12 bases in between. Germline lookup yields CDR1 SEHNR and CDR2 FQNEAQ (reference sequence). This CDR3 has 12 residues. CDR3 DNA sequence: TGTGCCAGCAGCGACCAGGGTAGTGAGCAGTACTTC. It specifies CASSDQGSEQYF.

The chain joins TRBV6-5 to TRBJ1-5; no clear D. The CDR3 loop spans 12 amino acids. Germline lookup yields CDR1 MNHEY and CDR2 SVGAGI. The ends were cut back, 7 bases at V and 2 bases at J, with 6 bases in the middle. For the CDR3, the DNA is TGTGCCAGCACGGACGGCAATCAGCCCCAGCATTTT. Translating gives CASTDGNQPQHF.

The CDR3 spells CASSSDRGPRTGELFF. The CDR3 DNA sequence: TGTGCCAGCAGCTCCGACAGGGGGCCTCGCACCGGGGAGCTGTTTTTT. The rearrangement joins TRBV7-9 to TRBJ2-2; 10 nucleotides line up with TRBD1. Germline lookup yields CDR1 SEHNR and CDR2 FQNEAQ (reference sequence). V lost 4 bases and J lost 4; bases outside the gene matches: 6. CDR3 length equals 16 residues.

The V gene is TRBV4-1, the J gene TRBJ1-2; D perhaps matches TRBD1 (5 bases). The CDR3 loop spans 14 amino acids. The V and J ends lost 3 bases and 4 bases respectively, with 12 bases between them. Germline values: CDR1 MGHRA, CDR2 YSYEKL. The CDR3, as DNA: TGCGCCAGCAGCCAGGGACCCGCGGCCTATGGCTACACCTTC. Its protein product is CASSQGPAAYGYTF.